Listed here is a single T cell receptor (beta chain). This record comes from a study of blood T cell repertoires in COVID-19. Study overall: Spain, Italy and the United States supplied samples that represented acute and convalescent COVID-19.

Participant age was roughly 18 to 95 years, and participants resided in approximately 25 US areas. Per the original methods: The authors estimated nucleated cell counts from reference gene primer amplification. Clones were sequenced by immunoSEQ multiplex PCR, and TCRdb holds only the in-frame ones, with some missing. The V and J calls and clone size are taken from that table; D and trimming were inferred from the DNA. The sample has 250,000 to 350,000 clones, nearly 90% seen once; the top ten hold over 3.5%. With 2 bases removed from V and 6 bases from J, the gap between germline ends came to 14 bases. Germline CDR1 MNHEY, CDR2 SMNVEV (reference sequence). The length of the CDR3 is 14 residues.

The chain is built from TRBV27 and TRBJ2-7; D remains ambiguous. The receptor was isolated from a woman between 18 and 30 years old with acute COVID-19. Sequences were obtained from PBMCs or T cells enriched from blood (not recorded which). Here the CDR3 reads CASSLVSAHGEQYF. The CDR3 region has the DNA TGTGCCAGCAGTTTAGTGTCCGCACATGGCGAGCAGTACTTC.